Listed below are T cell receptor beta chains from one sample, sequenced in a study of blood T cell repertoires in COVID-19. TCRdb's copy holds only in-frame clones and misses some; the assay was immunoSEQ multiplex PCR. The table has more than 250,000 clones, roughly 89% seen once. The sequenced material came from PBMCs or T cells enriched from blood (not recorded which). Receptor source: a woman aged 40 to 50 who had recovered from COVID-19. CDR3s include the opening cysteine and the closing phenylalanine or tryptophan. Fields, in order: J gene, D gene, clone size, V gene, CDR3 DNA, CDR3 protein. D genes are given only for firm matches. For some rows the clone size is stated as once, few or many, or as a class when expanded; others skip it.

j_gene: TRBJ2-7; d_gene: TRBD2; abundance: .; v_gene: TRBV9; CDR3nt: TGTGCCAGCAGCGTAGGCCCTTCTAGCGGAACCTACGAGCAGTACTTC; CDR3aa: CASSVGPSSGTYEQYF
j_gene: TRBJ1-4; d_gene: .; abundance: .; v_gene: TRBV4-3; CDR3nt: TGCGCCAGCAGCCAAGAAGGGGACGGGAGTACTGATGAAAAACTGTTTTTT; CDR3aa: CASSQEGDGSTDEKLFF
j_gene: TRBJ2-1; d_gene: .; abundance: .; v_gene: TRBV5-1; CDR3nt: TGCGCCAGCAGCTTGGCGGGGGACGTAGGTGAGCAGTTCTTC; CDR3aa: CASSLAGDVGEQFF
j_gene: TRBJ2-1; d_gene: .; abundance: .; v_gene: TRBV6-5; CDR3nt: TGTGCCAGCAGTTACTCAGAGGCTTCCAATGAGCAGTTCTTC; CDR3aa: CASSYSEASNEQFF
j_gene: TRBJ2-1; d_gene: .; abundance: .; v_gene: TRBV7-3; CDR3nt: TGTGCCAGCAGTCCGAGCCCCTACAATGAGCAGTTCTTC; CDR3aa: CASSPSPYNEQFF
j_gene: TRBJ1-5; d_gene: .; abundance: .; v_gene: TRBV15; CDR3nt: TGTGCCACCAGCAGAGACAGGGATAGCAATCAGCCCCAGCATTTT; CDR3aa: CATSRDRDSNQPQHF
j_gene: TRBJ1-6; d_gene: .; abundance: .; v_gene: TRBV28; CDR3nt: TGTGCCAGCAGTACCTCTAGGGGGTATAATTCACCCCTCCACTTT; CDR3aa: CASSTSRGYNSPLHF
j_gene: TRBJ2-7; d_gene: .; abundance: .; v_gene: TRBV7-3; CDR3nt: TGTGCCAGCAGCTTAGAAGCCCGTACCGAGCAGTACTTC; CDR3aa: CASSLEARTEQYF
j_gene: TRBJ2-3; d_gene: TRBD2; abundance: .; v_gene: TRBV5-6; CDR3nt: TGTGCCAGCAGCCTGCGCTCTCTAGCGGTTACAGATACGCAGTATTTT; CDR3aa: CASSLRSLAVTDTQYF
j_gene: TRBJ1-5; d_gene: .; abundance: .; v_gene: TRBV6-2/TRBV6-3; CDR3nt: TGTGCCAGCAGCTGGGAGGATCAGCCCCAGCATTTT; CDR3aa: CASSWEDQPQHF
j_gene: TRBJ2-7; d_gene: TRBD1; abundance: .; v_gene: TRBV7-3; CDR3nt: TGTGCCAGCAGCTACCCCGGGACAGACTCCTACGAGCAGTACTTC; CDR3aa: CASSYPGTDSYEQYF
j_gene: TRBJ2-5; d_gene: TRBD2; abundance: .; v_gene: TRBV4-2; CDR3nt: TGTGCCAGCAGCCAAGTGGGTAGCGGGACCCAAGAGACCCAGTACTTC; CDR3aa: CASSQVGSGTQETQYF
j_gene: TRBJ1-5; d_gene: .; abundance: .; v_gene: TRBV19; CDR3nt: TGTGCCAGTAGTATTTCTCTTTCAGGGAGCAATCAGCCCCAGCATTTT; CDR3aa: CASSISLSGSNQPQHF
j_gene: TRBJ2-3; d_gene: TRBD2; abundance: .; v_gene: TRBV28; CDR3nt: TGTGCCAGCAGTTTAACTAGCGCCACAGATACGCAGTATTTT; CDR3aa: CASSLTSATDTQYF
j_gene: TRBJ1-5; d_gene: TRBD1; abundance: .; v_gene: TRBV4-1; CDR3nt: TGCGCCAGCAACACCGCCCCGGGACAGGGGGTTCAGCCCCAGCATTTT; CDR3aa: CASNTAPGQGVQPQHF
j_gene: TRBJ2-5; d_gene: TRBD2; abundance: .; v_gene: TRBV11-3; CDR3nt: TGTGCCAGCAGCCACCTCGGCGGGGGATTGCCAGAGACCCAGTACTTC; CDR3aa: CASSHLGGGLPETQYF
j_gene: TRBJ1-6; d_gene: .; abundance: .; v_gene: TRBV6-5; CDR3nt: TGTGCCAGCAGAACCGACGGGAATTCACCCCTCCACTTT; CDR3aa: CASRTDGNSPLHF
j_gene: TRBJ1-3; d_gene: .; abundance: .; v_gene: TRBV3-1/TRBV3-2; CDR3nt: TGTGCCAGCAGCCCTACTTTAGGGGCTGGAAACACCATATATTTT; CDR3aa: CASSPTLGAGNTIYF
j_gene: TRBJ1-3; d_gene: .; abundance: .; v_gene: TRBV30; CDR3nt: TGTGCCTCGTCTCGGGGGACTAGAAACACCATATATTTT; CDR3aa: CASSRGTRNTIYF
j_gene: TRBJ1-2; d_gene: .; abundance: once; v_gene: TRBV28; CDR3nt: TGTGCCAGCAGTTTCCGGCGCGCAGGGCTCCGAAACTATGGCTACACCTTC; CDR3aa: CASSFRRAGLRNYGYTF
j_gene: TRBJ2-3; d_gene: .; abundance: .; v_gene: TRBV30; CDR3nt: TGTGCCTGGAGTACGAGGAGGGGAGATACGCAGTATTTT; CDR3aa: CAWSTRRGDTQYF
j_gene: TRBJ2-7; d_gene: TRBD2; abundance: .; v_gene: TRBV2; CDR3nt: TGTGCCAGCAGTGTAGTAGCGGGGACCTACGAGCAGTACTTC; CDR3aa: CASSVVAGTYEQYF
j_gene: TRBJ1-2; d_gene: TRBD1; abundance: .; v_gene: TRBV15; CDR3nt: TGTGCCACCAGCAGAAGTGGGACAGGGCCGAACGATGGCTACACCTTC; CDR3aa: CATSRSGTGPNDGYTF
j_gene: TRBJ2-3; d_gene: .; abundance: .; v_gene: TRBV5-1; CDR3nt: TGCGCCAGCAGCTTGGCAAGTAGCATTAGCACAGATACGCAGTATTTT; CDR3aa: CASSLASSISTDTQYF
j_gene: TRBJ2-7; d_gene: TRBD2; abundance: .; v_gene: TRBV9; CDR3nt: TGTGCCAGCAGCGAGCGGGACTCCTTCAGCGAGCAGTACTTC; CDR3aa: CASSERDSFSEQYF
j_gene: TRBJ2-5; d_gene: TRBD1; abundance: .; v_gene: TRBV18; CDR3nt: TGTGCCAGCTCGTCCTCAGGGGGCCAGGAGACCCAGTACTTC; CDR3aa: CASSSSGGQETQYF
j_gene: TRBJ1-5; d_gene: TRBD1; abundance: .; v_gene: TRBV6-2/TRBV6-3; CDR3nt: TGTGCCAGCAGTGACGCGACAGGGGGCGATCAGCCCCAGCATTTT; CDR3aa: CASSDATGGDQPQHF
j_gene: TRBJ2-5; d_gene: TRBD2; abundance: few; v_gene: TRBV9; CDR3nt: TGTGCCAGCAGCGGTACTAGCGGGAGGGCCGAGGAGACCCAGTACTTC; CDR3aa: CASSGTSGRAEETQYF
j_gene: TRBJ1-6; d_gene: .; abundance: .; v_gene: TRBV5-1; CDR3nt: TGCGCCAGCAGCTTCGGACAGAGCTCCTATAATTCACCCCTCCACTTT; CDR3aa: CASSFGQSSYNSPLHF
j_gene: TRBJ2-7; d_gene: TRBD2; abundance: once; v_gene: TRBV10-2; CDR3nt: TGCGCCAGCAGTGGAACTAGCGGGTCAATTAGTGGGCTCTACGAGCAGTACTTC; CDR3aa: CASSGTSGSISGLYEQYF
j_gene: TRBJ2-1; d_gene: .; abundance: once; v_gene: TRBV27; CDR3nt: TGTGCCAGCAGTTTATTTGTTAGTAAAGTCAACAATGAGCAGTTCTTC; CDR3aa: CASSLFVSKVNNEQFF
j_gene: TRBJ2-1; d_gene: .; abundance: .; v_gene: TRBV19; CDR3nt: TGTGCCAGTAGTACCCTCGGGACTGGGGACAATGAGCAGTTCTTC; CDR3aa: CASSTLGTGDNEQFF
j_gene: TRBJ2-5; d_gene: TRBD2; abundance: .; v_gene: TRBV15; CDR3nt: TGTGCCACCAGGGGGAGGGACCAGGATCGTGACCAGTACTTC; CDR3aa: CATRGRDQDRDQYF
j_gene: TRBJ2-2; d_gene: TRBD2; abundance: .; v_gene: TRBV7-9; CDR3nt: TGTGCCAGCCCGGGACTAGCGGGCGTTCGCACCGGGGAGCTGTTTTTT; CDR3aa: CASPGLAGVRTGELFF
j_gene: TRBJ2-5; d_gene: TRBD2; abundance: .; v_gene: TRBV20-1; CDR3nt: TGCAGTGCTAGTGCGACTAGCGGGAGGCAGGGGGAGACCCAGTACTTC; CDR3aa: CSASATSGRQGETQYF
j_gene: TRBJ2-7; d_gene: .; abundance: .; v_gene: TRBV29-1; CDR3nt: TGCAGCGTTGCTGCTAGCGAACCCGGAGGGGAGCAGTACTTC; CDR3aa: CSVAASEPGGEQYF
j_gene: TRBJ2-1; d_gene: TRBD2; abundance: .; v_gene: TRBV5-4; CDR3nt: TGTGCCAGCAGGGGACTAGCGGGAGTCCCCGTCTACAATGAGCAGTTCTTC; CDR3aa: CASRGLAGVPVYNEQFF
j_gene: TRBJ2-1; d_gene: TRBD2; abundance: .; v_gene: TRBV5-1; CDR3nt: TGCGCCAGCAGCTTGGATGGGAGGGCCGATGAGCAGTTCTTC; CDR3aa: CASSLDGRADEQFF
j_gene: TRBJ1-3; d_gene: .; abundance: .; v_gene: TRBV28; CDR3nt: TGTGCCAGCAGTTCCGACACCATATATTTT; CDR3aa: CASSSDTIYF
j_gene: TRBJ1-5; d_gene: .; abundance: .; v_gene: TRBV19; CDR3nt: TGTGCCAGTAGTATATGGGGAGGCGGCAATCAGCCCCAGCATTTT; CDR3aa: CASSIWGGGNQPQHF
j_gene: TRBJ2-2; d_gene: .; abundance: .; v_gene: TRBV12-3/TRBV12-4; CDR3nt: TGTGCCAGCAGACTAGGGACCGGGGAGCTGTTTTTT; CDR3aa: CASRLGTGELFF
j_gene: TRBJ2-7; d_gene: TRBD1; abundance: .; v_gene: TRBV7-2; CDR3nt: TGTGCCAGCAGCTCCCCAAGGGACAGGGGCTACGAGCAGTACTTC; CDR3aa: CASSSPRDRGYEQYF
j_gene: TRBJ1-4; d_gene: TRBD1; abundance: .; v_gene: TRBV11-2; CDR3nt: TGTGCCAGCAGCTTAGTTCCCAGGGGGCGCGGAAAACTGTTTTTT; CDR3aa: CASSLVPRGRGKLFF
j_gene: TRBJ2-3; d_gene: .; abundance: .; v_gene: TRBV7-9; CDR3nt: TGTGCCAGCAGCTTACTCTCCCCAGATACGCAGTATTTT; CDR3aa: CASSLLSPDTQYF
j_gene: TRBJ2-1; d_gene: .; abundance: once; v_gene: TRBV19; CDR3nt: TGTGCCAGTAGTATAGGTTGGTTCCGGGAGCTCTACAATGAGCAGTTCTTC; CDR3aa: CASSIGWFRELYNEQFF
j_gene: TRBJ1-2; d_gene: .; abundance: .; v_gene: TRBV6-4; CDR3nt: TGTGCCAGCAGTGCCGGCAGGGCCCCTAACTATGGCTACACCTTC; CDR3aa: CASSAGRAPNYGYTF